This T cell receptor beta chain was captured in a study of T cells in Graves' hyperthyroidism and ophthalmopathy. Study information: Staff took peripheral blood when the initial diagnosis was made, before any treatment began.

Researchers amplified the TCR beta CDR3 regions from RNA transcripts. Using the HTBI primer set, a first-round RT-PCR was run on the TCR CDR3. TCRdb independently ran MiXCR on the multiplex PCR reads; one entry per CDR3 protein. The table shows around 600,000 distinct CDR3 sequences, with 16% occurring only once. Germline V CDR1 and CDR2: SGHRS, YFSETQ. The CDR3 spans 14 residues. The J segment lost 3 bases and the V segment lost 5 bases, leaving 6 bases of the junction unmatched. This clonotype appeared many times. No antigen is known for it. PBMCs were collected from an approximately 10 ml volume of fresh peripheral blood. Points from the study as a whole: Researchers report that a 13 V-J model separated ophthalmopathy from stable hyperthyroidism. Peripheral blood also featured most of the thyroid clonotypes expanded above 0.001.

The sequencing input was blood. The V and J genes are TRBV5-1 and TRBJ2-3, with 7 nucleotides matching TRBD2. The clonotype comes from a woman aged 40 to 49 with Graves' ophthalmopathy. Here the CDR3 DNA reads TGCGCCAGCAGGGCGGGAGCGGCGACAGATACGCAGTATTTT. Its protein is CASRAGAATDTQYF.